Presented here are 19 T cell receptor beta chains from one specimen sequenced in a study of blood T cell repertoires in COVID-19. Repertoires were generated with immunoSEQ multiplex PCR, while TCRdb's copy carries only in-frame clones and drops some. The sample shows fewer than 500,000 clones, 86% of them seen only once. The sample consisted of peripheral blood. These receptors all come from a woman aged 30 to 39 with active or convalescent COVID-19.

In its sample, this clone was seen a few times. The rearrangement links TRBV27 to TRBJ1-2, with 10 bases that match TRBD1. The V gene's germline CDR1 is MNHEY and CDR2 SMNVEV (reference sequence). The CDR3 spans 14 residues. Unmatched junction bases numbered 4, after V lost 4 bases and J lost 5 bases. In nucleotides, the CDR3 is TGTGCCAGCAGTTCCGGACAGGGGGGGTATGGCTACACCTTC. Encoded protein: CASSSGQGGYGYTF.

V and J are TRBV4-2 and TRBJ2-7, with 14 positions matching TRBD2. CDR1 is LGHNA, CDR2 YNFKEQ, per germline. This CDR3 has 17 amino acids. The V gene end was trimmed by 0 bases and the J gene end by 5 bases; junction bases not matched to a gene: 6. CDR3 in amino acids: CASSQEVSGLAGDEQYF. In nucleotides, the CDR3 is TGTGCCAGCAGCCAAGAAGTATCGGGACTAGCGGGGGACGAGCAGTACTTC.

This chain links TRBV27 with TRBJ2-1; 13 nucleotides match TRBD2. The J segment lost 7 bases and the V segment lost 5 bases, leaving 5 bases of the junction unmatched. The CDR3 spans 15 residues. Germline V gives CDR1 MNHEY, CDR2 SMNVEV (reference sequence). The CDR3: CASSPGLAGFNEQFF. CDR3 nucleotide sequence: TGTGCCAGCAGTCCGGGACTAGCGGGGTTTAATGAGCAGTTCTTC.

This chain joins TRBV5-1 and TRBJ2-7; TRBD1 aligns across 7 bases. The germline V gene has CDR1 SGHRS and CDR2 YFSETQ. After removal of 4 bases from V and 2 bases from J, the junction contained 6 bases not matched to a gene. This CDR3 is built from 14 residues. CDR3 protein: CASSDPGGTYEQYF. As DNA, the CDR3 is TGCGCCAGCAGCGATCCAGGGGGAACCTACGAGCAGTACTTC.

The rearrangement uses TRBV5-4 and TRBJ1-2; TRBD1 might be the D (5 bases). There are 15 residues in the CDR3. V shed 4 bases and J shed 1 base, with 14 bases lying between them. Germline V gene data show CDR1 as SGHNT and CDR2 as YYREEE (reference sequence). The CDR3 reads CASSLTEVDNYGYTF. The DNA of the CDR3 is TGTGCCAGCAGCCTGACAGAAGTGGATAACTATGGCTACACCTTC.

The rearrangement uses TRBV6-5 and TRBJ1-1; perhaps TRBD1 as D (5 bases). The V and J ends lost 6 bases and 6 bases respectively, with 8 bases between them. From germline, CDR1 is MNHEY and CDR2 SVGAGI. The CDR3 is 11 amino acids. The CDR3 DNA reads TGTGCCAGCAGAGTGGGGCCTGAAGCTTTCTTT. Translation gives CASRVGPEAFF.

The CDR3 coding sequence is TGTGCCAGCAGCCCCGGAGGGGCGGAAAACACCATATATTTT. Protein product: CASSPGGAENTIYF. The chain has TRBV11-2 and TRBJ1-3; D may be TRBD1 (5 bases). V dropped 5 bases and J dropped 6 bases, with 14 bases sitting between them. The germline V gene encodes CDR1 SGHAT and CDR2 FQNNGV. The length of the CDR3 is 14 residues.

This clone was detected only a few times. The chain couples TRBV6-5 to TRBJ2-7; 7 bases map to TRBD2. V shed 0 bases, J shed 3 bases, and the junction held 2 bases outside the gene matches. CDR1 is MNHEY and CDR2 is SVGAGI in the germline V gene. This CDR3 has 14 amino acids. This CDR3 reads CASSYSAGDYEQYF. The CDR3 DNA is TGTGCCAGCAGTTACTCGGCGGGAGACTACGAGCAGTACTTC.

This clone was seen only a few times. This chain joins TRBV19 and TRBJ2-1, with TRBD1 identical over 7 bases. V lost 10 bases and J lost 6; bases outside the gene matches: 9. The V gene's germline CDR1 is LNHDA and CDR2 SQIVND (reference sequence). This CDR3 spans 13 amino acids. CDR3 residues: CATSPRDSNEQFF. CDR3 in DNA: TGTGCCACCTCCCCCCGGGACAGCAATGAGCAGTTCTTC.

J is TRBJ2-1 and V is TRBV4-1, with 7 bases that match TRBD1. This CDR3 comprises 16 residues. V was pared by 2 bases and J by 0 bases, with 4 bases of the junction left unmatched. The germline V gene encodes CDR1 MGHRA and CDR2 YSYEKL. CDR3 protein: CASSQNRDSSYNEQFF. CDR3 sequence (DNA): TGCGCCAGCAGCCAAAACCGGGACAGCTCCTACAATGAGCAGTTCTTC.

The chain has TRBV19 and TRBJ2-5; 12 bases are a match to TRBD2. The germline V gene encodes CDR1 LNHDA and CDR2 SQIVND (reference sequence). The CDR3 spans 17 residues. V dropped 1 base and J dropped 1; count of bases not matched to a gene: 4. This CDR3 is CASSIGLLAGGQETQYF. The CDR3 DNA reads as TGTGCCAGTAGTATAGGATTACTAGCGGGGGGCCAAGAGACCCAGTACTTC.

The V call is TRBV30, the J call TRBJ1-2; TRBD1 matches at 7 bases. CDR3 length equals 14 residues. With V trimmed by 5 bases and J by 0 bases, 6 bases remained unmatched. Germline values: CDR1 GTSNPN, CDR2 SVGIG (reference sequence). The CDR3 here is CAWVRDRSNYGYTF. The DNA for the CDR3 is TGTGCCTGGGTACGGGACAGATCTAACTATGGCTACACCTTC.

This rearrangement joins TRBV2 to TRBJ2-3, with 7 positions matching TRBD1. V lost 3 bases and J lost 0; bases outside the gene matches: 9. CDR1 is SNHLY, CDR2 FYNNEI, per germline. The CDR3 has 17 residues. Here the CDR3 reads CASSEKGAPRSTDTQYF. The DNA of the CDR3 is TGTGCCAGCAGTGAGAAGGGGGCGCCGCGCAGCACAGATACGCAGTATTTT.

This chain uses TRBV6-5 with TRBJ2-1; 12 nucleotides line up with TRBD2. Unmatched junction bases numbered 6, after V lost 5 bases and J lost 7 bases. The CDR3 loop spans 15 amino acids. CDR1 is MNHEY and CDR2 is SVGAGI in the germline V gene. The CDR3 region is CASSNLAGGQNEQFF. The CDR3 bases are TGTGCCAGCAGTAATCTAGCGGGAGGGCAAAATGAGCAGTTCTTC.

CDR3 residues: CASSLTGGGATDTQYF. The CDR3 nucleotides are TGTGCCAGCAGCTTAACGGGCGGGGGGGCAACAGATACGCAGTATTTT. The V gene is TRBV7-2, the J gene TRBJ2-3, with TRBD2 identical over 9 bases. J was trimmed by 3 bases and V by 2 bases; bases with no gene match: 6. CDR3 length: 16 amino acids. Germline V gene lookup returns CDR1 SGHTA and CDR2 FQGNSA. Using reference TRBV7-2 and TRBJ2-3 for the parts outside the CDR3, the full variable domain is GAGVSQSPSNKVTEKGKDVELRCDPISGHTALYWYRQSLGQGLEFLIYFQGNSAPDKSGLPSDRFSAERTGGSVSTLTIQRTQQEDSAVYLCASSLTGGGATDTQYFGPGTRLTVL.

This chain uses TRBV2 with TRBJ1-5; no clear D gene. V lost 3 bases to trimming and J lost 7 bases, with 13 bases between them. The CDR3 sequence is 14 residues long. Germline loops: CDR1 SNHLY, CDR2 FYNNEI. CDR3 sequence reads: CASSDQPGLQPQHF. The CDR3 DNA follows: TGTGCCAGCAGTGATCAACCGGGGTTACAGCCCCAGCATTTT.

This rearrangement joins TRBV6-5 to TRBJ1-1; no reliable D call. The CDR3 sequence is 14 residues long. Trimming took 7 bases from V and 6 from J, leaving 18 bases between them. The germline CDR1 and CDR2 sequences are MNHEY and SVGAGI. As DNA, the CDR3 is TGTGCCAGCACATACATGGGAGGCGGCGCTGAAGCTTTCTTT. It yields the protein CASTYMGGGAEAFF.

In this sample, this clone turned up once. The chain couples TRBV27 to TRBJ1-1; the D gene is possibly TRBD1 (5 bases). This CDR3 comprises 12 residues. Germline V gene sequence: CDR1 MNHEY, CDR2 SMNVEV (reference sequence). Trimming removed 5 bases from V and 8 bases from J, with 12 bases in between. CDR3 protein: CASSDLGGEAFF. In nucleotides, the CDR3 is TGTGCCAGCAGTGACTTGGGGGGAGAAGCTTTCTTT.

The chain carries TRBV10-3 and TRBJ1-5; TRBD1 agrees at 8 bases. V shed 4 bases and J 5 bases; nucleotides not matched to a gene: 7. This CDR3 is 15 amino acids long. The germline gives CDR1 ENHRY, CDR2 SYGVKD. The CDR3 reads CAISVTGGGYQPQHF. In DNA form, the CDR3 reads TGTGCCATCAGTGTTACAGGGGGGGGGTATCAGCCCCAGCATTTT.